The rows below give T cell receptor beta chains drawn from one sample of a study of T cell responses to AZD1222 COVID-19 vaccine. The table came from immunoSEQ multiplex PCR; TCRdb's copy has only in-frame clones and leaves some out. The table records 120,000 or so clones, 92% of them present only once. Sequences were derived from peripheral blood, sampled on day 0 of AZD1222 vaccination. These receptors were obtained from an adult in good health. Each CDR3 is given without its conserved first and last residue. Each record gives: V gene, J gene, clone size, CDR3 protein. For some rows the clone size is stated as once, few or many, or as a class when expanded; others skip it.

TRBV7-9	TRBJ2-2	.	ASSFRQGAGTGELF
TRBV6-1	TRBJ2-5	once	ASSEAWLYQETQY
TRBV6-2/TRBV6-3	TRBJ2-7	.	ASSHQWTLRTSSYEQY
TRBV12-5	TRBJ1-5	.	ASGLGGYREDNQPQH
TRBV9	TRBJ1-2	.	ASSVDRAGIYGYT
TRBV6-5	TRBJ1-3	once	ASSYGGSGNTIY
TRBV3-1/TRBV3-2	TRBJ2-2	.	ASGWTGELF
TRBV7-2	TRBJ1-6	once	ASSPQWGFSLLH
TRBV5-1	TRBJ2-5	.	ASHPGPTPEETQY
TRBV7-6	TRBJ2-1	.	ASSLESPGLAGGRHNEQF
TRBV11-2	TRBJ2-3	.	ASSLEAGTDTQY
TRBV7-2	TRBJ1-2	.	ASSQDRVYGYT
TRBV5-1	TRBJ1-2	.	ASSQDRGSNYGYT
TRBV7-3	TRBJ2-3	.	ASSPRRDTDTQY
TRBV4-1	TRBJ2-1	few	ASSQESTTGEQF
TRBV7-9	TRBJ1-1	once	ASSLDPGQGTEAF